A single sample gave rise to the 17 T cell receptor beta chains below, sequenced in a study of T cell responses to AZD1222 COVID-19 vaccine. Profiling relied on immunoSEQ multiplex PCR, and the TCRdb table lists in-frame clones only, not all of them. Altogether 110,000 to 150,000 clones are present, about 90% being singletons, with the ten largest covering 1.5% to 2%. Sample: peripheral blood, taken on day 0 of AZD1222 vaccination. The receptors shown here come from an adult in good health.

This clone occurred a few times. This sequence joins TRBV7-9 and TRBJ2-1, with 9 bases identical to TRBD2. Germline CDR1 and CDR2: SEHNR and FQNEAQ (reference sequence). The length of the CDR3 is 14 residues. V shed 5 bases, J shed 9 bases, and the junction held 8 bases outside the gene matches. This CDR3 is CASSPGTSIGEQFF. The CDR3 DNA is TGTGCCAGCAGCCCCGGGACTAGCATAGGTGAGCAGTTCTTC.

V usage is TRBV10-3 and J usage is TRBJ2-2; 9 nucleotides line up with TRBD1. The V segment lost 3 bases and the J segment 4 bases; nucleotides outside the gene matches: 6. The CDR3 runs 16 residues. Germline V gene lookup returns CDR1 ENHRY and CDR2 SYGVKD. The CDR3 DNA reads as TGTGCCATCAGTGAATGGGGACAGGGCGGCACCGGGGAGCTGTTTTTT. It yields the protein CAISEWGQGGTGELFF.

This chain connects TRBV5-5 to TRBJ1-6, with D maybe TRBD1 (5 bases). Trimming took off 4 bases at V and 3 bases at J, with 8 bases between the two ends. The CDR3 sequence is 14 residues long. The germline V gene encodes CDR1 SGHKS and CDR2 YYEKEE (reference sequence). The CDR3 DNA follows: TGTGCCAGCAGCCCCGACAGCTATAATTCACCCCTCCACTTT. Its translation: CASSPDSYNSPLHF.

The chain employs TRBV24-1 and TRBJ2-1; maybe TRBD1 (6 bases). This CDR3 is 13 amino acids long. The V and J ends lost 10 bases and 1 base respectively, with 10 bases between them. Germline CDR1 is KGHDR and CDR2 is SFDVKD. The CDR3 spells CATQGQSYNEQFF. In DNA form, the CDR3 reads TGTGCCACGCAGGGGCAGTCCTACAATGAGCAGTTCTTC.

The chain links TRBV24-1 to TRBJ1-5; 10 bases map to TRBD1. Germline V gene data show CDR1 as KGHDR and CDR2 as SFDVKD. Trimming at V came to 4 bases and at J to 3 bases, leaving 8 bases not matched to a gene. The length of the CDR3 is 17 residues. For the CDR3, the DNA is TGTGCCACCAGTGACCAAGGGACAGGGGTTTCCAATCAGCCCCAGCATTTT. Translating it yields CATSDQGTGVSNQPQHF.

The chain carries TRBV7-6 and TRBJ1-4; 8 bases are a match to TRBD1. The CDR3 runs 15 residues. CDR1 and CDR2 (germline): SGHVS, FNYEAQ. After removal of 3 bases from V and 2 bases from J, the junction contained 2 bases not matched to a gene. Here the CDR3 DNA reads TGTGCCAGCAGCTTCACAGGGGGGACTAATGAAAAACTGTTTTTT. This gives the protein CASSFTGGTNEKLFF. The whole variable domain, remainder taken from reference TRBV7-6 and TRBJ1-4, is GAGVSQSPRYKVTKRGQDVALRCDPISGHVSLYWYRQALGQGPEFLTYFNYEAQQDKSGLPNDRFSAERPEGSISTLTIQRTEQRDSAMYRCASSFTGGTNEKLFFGSGTQLSVL.

The table lists this clone with a count of one. This chain links TRBV7-3 with TRBJ2-3, with D possibly TRBD2 on 7 matching bases. The germline CDR1 and CDR2 sequences are SGHTA and FQGTGA. The V and J ends lost 0 bases and 4 bases respectively, with 14 bases between them. CDR3 length: 16 amino acids. The CDR3 is CASSLTPGGLPDTQYF. CDR3 DNA sequence: TGTGCCAGCAGCTTAACGCCGGGGGGCCTGCCAGATACGCAGTATTTT.

This chain joins TRBV6-5 and TRBJ1-3; unclear D gene. Trimming shortened V by 2 bases and J by 1 base, and 9 bases separated the two germline ends. The CDR3 has 15 amino acids. CDR1 and CDR2 from the germline V gene are MNHEY and SVGAGI. The CDR3 protein is CASSYDWRSGNTIYF. As DNA, the CDR3 is TGTGCCAGCAGTTACGACTGGAGGTCTGGAAACACCATATATTTT.

This clone was recorded only once. The chain couples TRBV30 to TRBJ1-3; TRBD1 is a possible D gene (5 bases). V lost 4 bases to trimming and J lost 4 bases, with 14 bases between them. This CDR3 is built from 14 residues. Germline V CDR1 and CDR2: GTSNPN, SVGIG (reference sequence). The CDR3 sequence is CAWTSGRSGNTIYF. Here the CDR3 DNA reads TGTGCCTGGACATCAGGGAGGTCCGGAAACACCATATATTTT.

This rearrangement joins TRBV4-3 to TRBJ1-2; weak D call: TRBD1 (5 bases). Trimming shortened V by 3 bases and J by 4 bases, and 15 bases separated the two germline ends. CDR3 length: 15 residues. In germline, CDR1 is LGHNA, CDR2 YSLEER. DNA of the CDR3: TGCGCCAGCAGCCAGCCGGGGCAAGTCTTCTATGGCTACACCTTC. Translated, it gives CASSQPGQVFYGYTF.

V usage is TRBV3-1 (or the pseudogene TRBV3-2) and J usage is TRBJ1-6; 9 bases line up with TRBD1. This CDR3 has 15 residues. Germline V CDR1 and CDR2: LGHDT, YNNKEL (reference sequence). V lost 4 bases to trimming and J lost 10 bases; unmatched junction nucleotides: 8. The CDR3 region is CASSLQGAIFSPLHF. CDR3 nucleotides: TGTGCCAGCAGCCTACAGGGGGCGATTTTCTCACCCCTCCACTTT.

The chain joins TRBV29-1 to TRBJ2-5, with 11 bases matching TRBD1. Losses at the gene ends were 8 bases for V and 4 bases for J; bases not matched to a gene: 6. This CDR3 is 13 amino acids long. The germline gives CDR1 SQVTM, CDR2 ANQGSEA. CDR3 protein: CSYGQGAAETQYF. The CDR3 DNA follows: TGCAGCTATGGACAGGGGGCGGCAGAGACCCAGTACTTC.

The chain combines TRBV12-3 or TRBV12-4 with TRBJ2-7, with D possibly matching TRBD1 (7 bases). Deletions cut 7 bases from V and 4 bases from J, with 14 bases between. The CDR3 is 13 residues long. The CDR3 spells CASTYRGLYEQYF. CDR3 bases: TGTGCCAGCACCTACAGGGGACTTTACGAGCAGTACTTC.

This chain uses TRBV12-3 or TRBV12-4 with TRBJ1-4, with D hard to call. V was pared by 4 bases and J by 5 bases, with 2 bases between. The CDR3 spans 11 residues. The DNA for the CDR3 is TGTGCCAGCAGTTACAATGAAAAACTGTTTTTT. This codes for CASSYNEKLFF.

This chain joins TRBV30 and TRBJ1-6, with D possibly being TRBD1 (6 bases). This CDR3 contains 15 residues. Deletions cut 5 bases from V and 4 bases from J, with 15 bases between. The germline V gene encodes CDR1 GTSNPN and CDR2 SVGIG (reference sequence). This chain's CDR3 is CAWGSDSRYNSPLHF. CDR3 bases: TGTGCCTGGGGATCGGACAGCAGATATAATTCACCCCTCCACTTT.

This chain connects TRBV29-1 to TRBJ1-2; 11 bases are shared with TRBD1. Unmatched junction bases numbered 12, after V lost 6 bases and J lost 3 bases. CDR1 and CDR2 (germline): SQVTM, ANQGSEA. There are 16 residues in the CDR3. The CDR3 loop reads CSVLIPGQGVDYGYTF. The CDR3 nucleotides read TGCAGCGTCCTCATCCCGGGACAGGGGGTGGACTATGGCTACACCTTC.

The chain has TRBV2 and TRBJ1-2, with 10 bases matching TRBD1. V lost 6 bases and J lost 4; bases outside the gene matches: 5. The CDR3 runs to 14 residues. The germline gives CDR1 SNHLY, CDR2 FYNNEI. For the CDR3, the DNA is TGTGCCAGCAGGGGGACAGGGGCGGGCTATGGCTACACCTTC. Translation: CASRGTGAGYGYTF. Combining the CDR3 with reference TRBV2 and TRBJ1-2 gives the whole variable domain EPEVTQTPSHQVTQMGQEVILRCVPISNHLYFYWYRQILGQKVEFLVSFYNNEISEKSEIFDDQFSVERPDGSNFTLKIRSTKLEDSAMYFCASRGTGAGYGYTFGSGTRLTVV.